These T cell receptor beta chains were read from a single sample in a study of T cells in Graves' hyperthyroidism and ophthalmopathy. TCRdb processed the multiplex PCR reads anew with MiXCR; each CDR3 protein has one entry. The sample lists around 56,000 distinct CDR3 sequences; 53% were seen once. The sample taken for sequencing was blood. The receptors here all came from an older woman with Graves' ophthalmopathy. The conserved cysteine and the conserved F or W are not part of the CDR3 here. D genes are given only for firm matches. Rows give clone size only sometimes, using once, few, many, or a class for an expanded clone.

V gene: TRBV9; D gene: TRBD1; J gene: TRBJ1-2; clone size: many; CDR3 protein: ASSVAGQGLGGYT
V gene: TRBV19; D gene: -; J gene: TRBJ2-3; clone size: -; CDR3 protein: AIGLPGADTQY
V gene: TRBV11-2; D gene: TRBD1; J gene: TRBJ2-2; clone size: many; CDR3 protein: ASSTNRGGELF
V gene: TRBV5-6; D gene: -; J gene: TRBJ1-4; clone size: many; CDR3 protein: ARQGQEEKLF
V gene: TRBV2; D gene: -; J gene: TRBJ2-7; clone size: once; CDR3 protein: ASRSPSIRTGAYEQY
V gene: TRBV15; D gene: -; J gene: TRBJ2-1; clone size: -; CDR3 protein: ATSSASGTGFNEQF
V gene: TRBV20-1; D gene: TRBD1; J gene: TRBJ2-7; clone size: -; CDR3 protein: SVEDRVNSYEQY
V gene: TRBV24-1; D gene: -; J gene: TRBJ1-2; clone size: -; CDR3 protein: ATSDLAGGDYNGYT
V gene: TRBV5-4; D gene: TRBD1; J gene: TRBJ1-2; clone size: -; CDR3 protein: ASSLSGQGYGYT
V gene: TRBV28; D gene: -; J gene: TRBJ2-3; clone size: many; CDR3 protein: ASSLFGFTDTQY
V gene: TRBV6-4; D gene: -; J gene: TRBJ1-3; clone size: few; CDR3 protein: ASTDRTAGNTIY
V gene: TRBV19; D gene: TRBD1; J gene: TRBJ2-2; clone size: many; CDR3 protein: ASSRDRRGELF
V gene: TRBV27; D gene: TRBD1; J gene: TRBJ2-7; clone size: many; CDR3 protein: ASSFQPGQGAYEQY
V gene: TRBV28; D gene: TRBD1; J gene: TRBJ1-1; clone size: many; CDR3 protein: ASSLWTGSFTEAF
V gene: TRBV19; D gene: TRBD1; J gene: TRBJ2-5; clone size: -; CDR3 protein: ASKSLGQGANLGETQY
V gene: TRBV6-6; D gene: TRBD1; J gene: TRBJ1-5; clone size: -; CDR3 protein: ASNGVAVTSDRENQPQH
V gene: TRBV27; D gene: TRBD2; J gene: TRBJ2-1; clone size: many; CDR3 protein: ASRGGTSGSNEQF
V gene: TRBV6-6; D gene: -; J gene: TRBJ1-6; clone size: -; CDR3 protein: ASCYFSRAEGSPLH
V gene: TRBV9; D gene: TRBD2; J gene: TRBJ2-3; clone size: once; CDR3 protein: ASSPSGLAGSDTQY
V gene: TRBV5-5; D gene: -; J gene: TRBJ1-1; clone size: -; CDR3 protein: ASSPGIANTEAF
V gene: TRBV2; D gene: -; J gene: TRBJ2-7; clone size: few; CDR3 protein: ASKGDFIYEQY
V gene: TRBV25-1; D gene: -; J gene: TRBJ2-1; clone size: -; CDR3 protein: ASSASKGSAGNEQF
V gene: TRBV5-8; D gene: TRBD1; J gene: TRBJ2-3; clone size: many; CDR3 protein: ASRPGQDVDTQY